The 17 T cell receptor beta chains below were found in one sample sequenced in a study of T cell clonotyping in hematopoietic cell transplantation. Assay: immunoSEQ multiplex PCR; the TCRdb copy retains only in-frame clones and omits some. The sample has roughly 15,000 clones, about 85% seen once. This material consisted of PBMCs, taken 100 days after allogeneic stem cell transplant. These receptors were taken from a male patient aged 60 to 75 who had an allogeneic stem cell transplant from a related donor, so the T cells may come from the graft donor. Some clones in this sample may be carry-over from other donors' samples.

The CDR3 coding sequence is TGTGCCAGCAGATTAAGCGGGGGTGTCGGGGAGCTGTTTTTT. This gives the protein CASRLSGGVGELFF. This rearrangement joins TRBV4-2 to TRBJ2-2, with 8 nucleotides matching TRBD2. Germline V gene data show CDR1 as LGHNA and CDR2 as YNFKEQ. The CDR3 is 14 residues long. After removal of 6 bases from V and 7 bases from J, the junction contained 7 bases not matched to a gene.

This chain connects TRBV5-6 to TRBJ2-1; D gene uncertain. The CDR3 spans 16 residues. The ends were cut back, 6 bases at V and 1 base at J, with 17 bases in the middle. Germline-derived CDR1 and CDR2 are SGHDT and YYEEEE. CDR3 residues: CASNGRAPDSYNEQFF. CDR3 DNA sequence: TGTGCCAGCAACGGAAGGGCCCCGGATTCCTACAATGAGCAGTTCTTC.

This clone has only a few counts. The chain couples TRBV6-5 to TRBJ1-1; no clear D gene. CDR1 and CDR2 from the germline V gene are MNHEY and SVGAGI. Trimming shortened V by 7 bases and J by 1 base, and 7 bases separated the two germline ends. This CDR3 has 12 amino acids. CDR3 sequence (DNA): TGTGCCAGCAATCCCGGGAACACTGAAGCTTTCTTT. It codes for CASNPGNTEAFF.

This chain links TRBV7-2 with TRBJ1-2; D call uncertain. The length of the CDR3 is 13 residues. Germline loops: CDR1 SGHTA, CDR2 FQGNSA. Trimming cost V 5 bases and J 8 bases, with 15 bases left between them. In DNA form, the CDR3 reads TGTGCCAGCAGCCCGGGCCCGGCTTTAGGCTACACCTTC. Translating it yields CASSPGPALGYTF.

V usage is TRBV4-1 and J usage is TRBJ1-3, with 7 bases lining up with TRBD1. V was clipped by 6 bases and J by 2 bases; unmatched bases: 10. Germline V gives CDR1 MGHRA, CDR2 YSYEKL. CDR3 length equals 16 residues. CDR3 nucleotide sequence: TGCGCCAGCAGACGGTTTCAGACAGGGCCTGGAAACACCATATATTTT. Its protein is CASRRFQTGPGNTIYF.

This chain uses TRBV4-3 with TRBJ1-2, with 8 bases that match TRBD1. V lost 0 bases, J lost 8 bases, and 11 bases stayed unmatched. CDR3 length: 16 amino acids. From germline, CDR1 is LGHNA and CDR2 YSLEER. CDR3 amino acids: CASSQDSGQGMGGYTF. CDR3 nucleotides: TGCGCCAGCAGCCAAGATTCAGGACAGGGCATGGGAGGCTACACCTTC.

CDR3 coding DNA: TGTGCCAGCAGCTTAACGGGGGGGGCAGACACCGGGGAGCTGTTTTTT. Its protein product is CASSLTGGADTGELFF. The V and J genes are TRBV7-3 and TRBJ2-2, with D possibly being TRBD2 (7 bases). Per the germline V gene, CDR1 is SGHTA and CDR2 is FQGTGA. V was trimmed by 0 bases and J by 3 bases, leaving 11 bases between them. This CDR3 contains 16 residues.

Concerning this clone itself: Sequence at one end of the junction differs from germline and may be a read error. V gene TRBV7-6 combines with J gene TRBJ1-1; D possibly corresponds to TRBD1 (6 bases). The CDR3 sequence is 14 residues long. Germline V CDR1 and CDR2: SGHVS, FNYEAQ. The CDR3 nucleotides are TGTGCCAGCAGCATAGCCCAGGGGAGCACTGAAGCTTTCTTT. It yields the protein CASSIAQGSTEAFF.

The CDR3 DNA sequence: TGCGCCAGCAGCCAAGAGGGACTAGCGGGGGGGACGGAGACCCAGTACTTC. Translation gives CASSQEGLAGGTETQYF. V usage is TRBV4-3 and J usage is TRBJ2-5; 16 nucleotides agree with TRBD2. This CDR3 has 17 residues. CDR1 and CDR2 (germline): LGHNA, YSLEER. V was pared by 0 bases and J by 5 bases, with 3 bases of the junction left unmatched.

This clone was seen once. The chain combines TRBV6-1 with TRBJ1-6, with D possibly TRBD1 on 5 matching bases. CDR1 is MNHNS and CDR2 is SASEGT in the germline V gene. V gave up 2 bases and J gave up 6 bases, with 8 bases separating them. CDR3 length: 14 amino acids. CDR3 sequence: CASSESRGNSPLHF. Here the CDR3 DNA reads TGTGCCAGCAGTGAATCTAGGGGTAATTCACCCCTCCACTTT.

This chain connects TRBV18 to TRBJ1-4, with D possibly being TRBD1 (6 bases). Germline CDR1 reads KGHSH; CDR2 reads LQKENI. This CDR3 has 14 residues. The V and J ends lost 2 bases and 7 bases respectively, with 11 bases between them. This CDR3 reads CASSPSEDSEKLFF. The DNA for the CDR3 is TGTGCCAGCTCACCATCCGAGGACAGTGAAAAACTGTTTTTT.

This sequence joins TRBV19 and TRBJ1-2; the match to TRBD1 covers 7 bases. This CDR3 comprises 14 residues. After removal of 2 bases from V and 6 bases from J, the junction contained 6 bases not matched to a gene. Germline lookup yields CDR1 LNHDA and CDR2 SQIVND (reference sequence). The CDR3 spells CASSIRQGINGYTF. CDR3 nucleotides: TGTGCCAGTAGTATAAGACAGGGTATAAATGGCTACACCTTC.

A remark on this clone: Other DNA sequences in this sample translate to the same CDR3. The chain employs TRBV5-6 and TRBJ2-2; D not resolved. CDR3 size: 12 residues. Germline lookup yields CDR1 SGHDT and CDR2 YYEEEE. V was trimmed by 2 bases and J by 4 bases, leaving 3 bases between them. CDR3 DNA: TGTGCCAGCAGCTTAGCCACCGGGGAGCTGTTTTTT. It encodes CASSLATGELFF.

This sequence joins TRBV4-1 and TRBJ2-1, with 13 bases fitting TRBD2. V dropped 3 bases and J dropped 3; count of bases not matched to a gene: 5. The CDR3 runs to 17 residues. Germline values: CDR1 MGHRA, CDR2 YSYEKL. The chain's CDR3 is CASSHERTSGSYNEQFF. The CDR3 DNA sequence: TGCGCCAGCAGCCACGAGCGGACTAGCGGGAGCTACAATGAGCAGTTCTTC.

As to this clone: At one end, the junction sequence differs from germline, possibly due to a read error. The genes are TRBV5-8 and TRBJ1-2; the D gene is possibly TRBD1 (5 bases). The CDR3 has 8 amino acids. Germline V lookup: CDR1 SGHTS, CDR2 YDEGEE. CDR3 loop: CASGRVLF. CDR3 bases: TGTGCCAGCGGCAGGGTGTTGTTC.

This clone is a singleton in its sample. A read error may produce the germline difference seen at one junction end. The V gene is TRBV7-2, the J gene TRBJ1-2; D unclear. This CDR3 region has 14 residues. Germline CDR1 SGHTA, CDR2 FQGNSA. The CDR3 protein is CASSLGGDNYDYTF. The CDR3 DNA reads as TGTGCCAGCAGCTTAGGTGGGGATAACTATGACTACACCTTC.

The gene calls are TRBV7-2 and TRBJ2-1; TRBD1 might be the D (6 bases). The germline V and J ends were trimmed by 2 bases and 2 bases, with 16 bases remaining between them. The CDR3 sequence is 17 residues long. CDR1 and CDR2 (germline): SGHTA, FQGNSA. The CDR3: CASSLRVTGWPYNEQFF. The CDR3 DNA sequence: TGTGCCAGCAGCTTACGGGTAACAGGGTGGCCCTACAATGAGCAGTTCTTC.